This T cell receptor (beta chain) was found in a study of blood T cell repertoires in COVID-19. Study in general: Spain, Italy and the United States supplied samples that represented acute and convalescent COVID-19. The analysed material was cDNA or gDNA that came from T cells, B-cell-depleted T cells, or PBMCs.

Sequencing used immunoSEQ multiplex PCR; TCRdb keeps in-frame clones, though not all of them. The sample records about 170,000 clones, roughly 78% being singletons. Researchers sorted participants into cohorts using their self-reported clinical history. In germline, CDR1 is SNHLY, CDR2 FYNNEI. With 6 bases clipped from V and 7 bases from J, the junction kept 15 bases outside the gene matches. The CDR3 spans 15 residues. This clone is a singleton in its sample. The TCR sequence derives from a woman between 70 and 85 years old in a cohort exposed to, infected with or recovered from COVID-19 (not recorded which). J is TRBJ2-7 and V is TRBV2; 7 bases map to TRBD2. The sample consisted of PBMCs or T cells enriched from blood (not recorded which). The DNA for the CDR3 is TGTGCCAGCAGCATGACGAGGGAGGGCCTCGGGGAGCAGTACTTC. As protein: CASSMTREGLGEQYF.